The entry that follows covers one TCR beta chain sequence. Antigen: not known. The data derive from a study of cytomegalovirus exposure and HLA in healthy donors. General study points: Earlier analysis looked at TCR beta V segments, and most were productive about 87% or about 30% of the time.

Trimming shortened V by 0 bases and J by 4 bases, and 12 bases separated the two germline ends. The CDR3 has 15 amino acids. Germline CDR1 and CDR2: LGHNA and YSLEER. This PCR relied on a set of 60 Vbeta primers and 13 Jbeta primers. Clones were read by immunoSEQ multiplex PCR, and TCRdb kept only the in-frame ones, dropping some. The data show over 100,000 clones, roughly 74% seen once. The rearrangement links TRBV4-3 to TRBJ1-2, with D possibly being TRBD1 (6 bases). The specimen was PBMCs. The clonotype was recovered from a male donor in good health and CMV-seronegative. CDR3 in amino acids: CASSQDLRGPYGYTF. CDR3 in DNA: TGCGCCAGCAGCCAAGATCTCAGGGGCCCCTATGGCTACACCTTC.